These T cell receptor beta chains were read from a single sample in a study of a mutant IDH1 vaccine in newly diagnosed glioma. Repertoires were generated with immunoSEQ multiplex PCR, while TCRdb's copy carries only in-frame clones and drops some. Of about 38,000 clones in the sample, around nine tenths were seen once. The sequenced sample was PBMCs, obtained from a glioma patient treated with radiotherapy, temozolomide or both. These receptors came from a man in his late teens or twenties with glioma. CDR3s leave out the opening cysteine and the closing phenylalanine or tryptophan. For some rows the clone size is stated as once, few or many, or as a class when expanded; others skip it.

ASSPEARNQPQH,.,TRBV7-2,TRBJ1-5
ASKGSLNYGYT,.,TRBV19,TRBJ1-2
ASSIGAYNEQF,once,TRBV19,TRBJ2-1
ASSQSPGRRYSNQPQH,hyperexpanded,TRBV23-1,TRBJ1-5
SVPLGRYGYT,.,TRBV29-1,TRBJ1-2
AWTHSRGYEQY,.,TRBV30,TRBJ2-7
ASCTQTNTGELF,.,TRBV6-5,TRBJ2-2
ASRLDRAYEQY,.,TRBV6-5,TRBJ2-7
AISEEKGGTVNYGYT,.,TRBV10-3,TRBJ1-2
ASSQDPGGGLSYNEQF,.,TRBV4-1,TRBJ2-1
SALTGALTEAF,.,TRBV29-1,TRBJ1-1
ASSWDGSTEAF,.,TRBV6-1,TRBJ1-1
ASSLGHPMSSYEQY,.,TRBV7-8,TRBJ2-7
ASSPTGVRGYT,.,TRBV27,TRBJ1-2
ASSIMREGYNEQF,.,TRBV19,TRBJ2-1
ASSRLSDSYEQY,once,TRBV14,TRBJ2-7
ASSSAAVRTDTQY,once,TRBV7-2,TRBJ2-3
ASSLGGGRPQH,.,TRBV28,TRBJ1-5
ASSETGVLTEAF,.,TRBV25-1,TRBJ1-1
ASTPGQGSLYSGNTIY,.,TRBV19,TRBJ1-3
ASSLETGGTGNTIY,.,TRBV7-9,TRBJ1-3
ASSQDSSGTGGHEQY,.,TRBV4-3,TRBJ2-7
AWRTLGQANSPLH,.,TRBV30,TRBJ1-6
ASGPWETQY,.,TRBV2,TRBJ2-5
ASSSLGGLVAGAYEQY,.,TRBV7-9,TRBJ2-7
ASSAEGRYQETQY,.,TRBV4-3,TRBJ2-5
ASSIGRTSGRETQY,.,TRBV19,TRBJ2-5
ASSELDSSYEQY,.,TRBV25-1,TRBJ2-7
ASSQTGQSYNEQF,.,TRBV14,TRBJ2-1
ASSLDGGSSYNEQF,.,TRBV5-1,TRBJ2-1
AWSPLGSPATDTQY,.,TRBV30,TRBJ2-3
ASSARQSGELF,once,TRBV11-3,TRBJ2-2
ASKPPGNTEAF,.,TRBV19,TRBJ1-1